This T cell receptor (beta chain) is from a study of monozygotic twins with inflammatory bowel disease. The CDR3 covers 16 residues. Germline V lookup: CDR1 SGHNT, CDR2 YYREEE (reference sequence). TCRdb reprocessed the 5' RACE reads, keeping one entry per CDR3 protein, no DNA. The sample totals around 380,000 distinct CDR3 sequences; its top ten clones hold under 3%. Sequencing was done on a sample of blood. The TCR sequence derives from a human donor with ulcerative colitis or Crohn's disease, or a healthy co-twin of an affected twin (not recorded which). The chain uses TRBV5-4 and TRBJ2-2; TCRdb reports TRBD1, a call that lacks DNA to check it against. The CDR3 here is CASSLGGAVGTGELFF.